This T cell receptor beta chain was recovered during a study of blood T cell repertoires in COVID-19. Study-level information: Samples taken during acute and convalescent COVID-19 were collected in the United States, Italy and Spain. In each case, the material was cDNA or gDNA derived from T cells, B-cell-depleted T cells, or PBMCs.

The V gene's germline CDR1 is LNHDA and CDR2 SQIVND (reference sequence). The CDR3 extends over 15 amino acids. Between the trimmed V and J ends, which lost 3 bases and 1 base, there was a span of 10 bases. As handled by the study authors: From reference gene primer amplification, estimates of nucleated cell counts were derived. Sequencing was performed with immunoSEQ multiplex PCR; in TCRdb, only in-frame clones are kept and a portion is missing. The DNA gave D and trimming, while V, J and clone size come from that table. The sample carries roughly 100,000 clones, approximately 89% recorded once. This clone turned up a few times.

The chain links TRBV19 to TRBJ1-5; tentative D call: TRBD1 (5 bases). This clonotype was sampled from a woman older than 75 in a cohort sampled during active COVID-19. What was sequenced was peripheral blood. This CDR3 reads CASSMGRDSNQPQHF. The CDR3 nucleotides read TGTGCCAGTAGTATGGGGCGAGACAGCAATCAGCCCCAGCATTTT.